This T cell receptor beta chain is drawn from a study of blood T cell repertoires in COVID-19. Study information: Samples taken during acute and convalescent COVID-19 were collected in the United States, Italy and Spain. PBMCs, B-cell-depleted T cells, or T cells were the source of the cDNA or gDNA that made up the material.

Using immunoSEQ multiplex PCR, the repertoire was profiled, and TCRdb retains in-frame clones only, with some absent. The data show over 65,000 clones, 90% seen once. The trim removed 5 bases at V and 4 bases at J, leaving 3 bases unmatched. Germline V lookup: CDR1 LNHDA, CDR2 SQIVND (reference sequence). The CDR3 length is 13 residues. This receptor was identified in a human donor in a cohort sampled during active COVID-19. V is TRBV19 and J is TRBJ2-5; 8 bases align to TRBD1. Material for sequencing was peripheral blood. CDR3 sequence: CASSSTGAETQYF. DNA of the CDR3: TGTGCCAGTAGTTCGACAGGGGCAGAGACCCAGTACTTC.